The following is a T cell receptor beta chain sequence with its context. This specimen belongs to a study of human T cells and chemical hapten exposure. V lost 1 base to trimming and J lost 14 bases, with 17 bases between them. This CDR3 contains 14 residues. Germline V gene data show CDR1 as SGHTA and CDR2 as FQGNSA. The time point was: healthy volunteer bleed at 2 weeks. Extraction of total RNA was performed on unfractionated whole blood. TCRdb processed the RACE reads anew with MiXCR; each CDR3 protein has one entry. This table holds around 130,000 distinct CDR3 sequences, roughly 9.5% found once. The sequence came from a male donor in good health. Some clones in this sample may be carry-over from other donors' samples. The chain recombines TRBV7-2 with TRBJ1-4, with D possibly TRBD1 on 6 matching bases. The sample comprised whole blood. Here the CDR3 reads CASSLGGQSAKLFF. CDR3 nucleotides: TGTGCCAGCAGCTTAGGGGGGCAATCCGCAAAGCTGTTTTTT.